Listed below are T cell receptor beta chains from one sample, sequenced in a study of PD-1 blockade in classical Hodgkin lymphoma. Method: immunoSEQ multiplex PCR; TCRdb's copy keeps in-frame clones and lacks some. Among some 50,000 clones listed, about 80% were seen once. The starting material was peripheral blood mononuclear cells (PBMCs), obtained before the fourth cycle of nivolumab. The receptors here all came from a human donor with classical Hodgkin lymphoma. The CDR3 runs from the conserved cysteine through the conserved F or W. Each record gives: clone size, V gene, D gene, J gene, CDR3 DNA, CDR3 protein. D genes are given only for firm matches. Part of the rows lack a size; the others show once, few, many or a class for expanded clones.

-	TRBV7-9	TRBD1	TRBJ1-4	TGTGCCAGCAGCTTGACGGACAGGGGTAATGAAAAACTGTTTTTT	CASSLTDRGNEKLFF
-	TRBV5-1	-	TRBJ1-1	TGCGCCAGCAGTCTCACAGAGTACACTGAAGCTTTCTTT	CASSLTEYTEAFF
-	TRBV6-6	TRBD1	TRBJ2-7	TGTGCCAGCAGTCCGGACAGGTCCAACTACGAGCAGTACTTC	CASSPDRSNYEQYF
once	TRBV2	TRBD2	TRBJ2-1	TGTGCCTCGGGACTAGCGGGAGTCGATGAGCAGTTCTTC	CASGLAGVDEQFF
few	TRBV6-6	TRBD1	TRBJ1-2	TGTGCCAGCAGTTACGGGGGACAGGGAGGAGGCTACACCTTC	CASSYGGQGGGYTF
-	TRBV16	-	TRBJ2-3	TGTGCCAGCAGCCAATATCGGGGCGAGAGCGGTAGTAGCACAGATACGCAGTATTTT	CASSQYRGESGSSTDTQYF
-	TRBV5-4	-	TRBJ2-1	TGTGCCAGCAGCCTGGGTAATGAGCAGTTCTTC	CASSLGNEQFF
-	TRBV28	-	TRBJ1-2	TGTGCCAGCAGTCTGGGCGGGGGGGCGCGGGTCTATGGCTACACCTTC	CASSLGGGARVYGYTF
-	TRBV7-9	-	TRBJ1-4	TGTGCCAGCAGCTTAGGGACAACTAATGAAAAACTGTTTTTT	CASSLGTTNEKLFF
-	TRBV7-9	TRBD2	TRBJ2-3	TGTGCCAGCAGCCCAACAAGGAGCGGGGGGGCAGATACGCAGTATTTT	CASSPTRSGGADTQYF
-	TRBV7-9	-	TRBJ2-5	TGTGCCAGCAGGGGAGCCATAAACCAAGAGACCCAGTACTTC	CASRGAINQETQYF
-	TRBV14	TRBD1	TRBJ2-7	TGTGCCAGCAGCCAAGAACCTGGGACAGGAGCCTTACCCTACGAGCAGTACTTC	CASSQEPGTGALPYEQYF
-	TRBV9	-	TRBJ2-2	TGTGCCAGCAGCGTAGTCGACACCGGGGAGCTGTTTTTT	CASSVVDTGELFF
-	TRBV7-2	-	TRBJ2-7	TGTGCCAGCAGCTTCGGTCTCATTTACGAGCAGTACTTC	CASSFGLIYEQYF
-	TRBV10-3	TRBD1	TRBJ1-6	TGTGCCATCAAGCAGGGGGCCGATTCACCCCTCCACTTT	CAIKQGADSPLHF
-	TRBV11-2	TRBD1	TRBJ2-1	TGTGCCAGCAGCACATACAGGGGGAGCTCCTACAATGAGCAGTTCTTC	CASSTYRGSSYNEQFF
few	TRBV6-1	-	TRBJ2-1	TGTGCCAGCAGTGAAACTAATGAGCAGTTCTTC	CASSETNEQFF
-	TRBV6-5	-	TRBJ2-3	TGTGCCAGCAGTTCCCCGGGTCGGGGCACAGATACGCAGTATTTT	CASSSPGRGTDTQYF
-	TRBV18	-	TRBJ2-1	TGTGCCAGCTCACCCCTACAGGGCCACAATGAGCAGTTCTTC	CASSPLQGHNEQFF
-	TRBV20-1	-	TRBJ1-1	TGCAGTGCTCTTCTAAACACTGAAGCTTTCTTT	CSALLNTEAFF
few	TRBV10-3	-	TRBJ2-7	TGTGCCAACCGAGGGCAGGATACCGACGAGCAGTACTTC	CANRGQDTDEQYF
-	TRBV10-3	-	TRBJ2-1	TGTGCCATCAGTGACGGGGGAGCCTCCTACAATGAGCAGTTCTTC	CAISDGGASYNEQFF
-	TRBV9	TRBD2	TRBJ2-7	TGTGCCAGCAGCGTGCGACTAGCGGGAGTTAGTGAGCAGTACTTC	CASSVRLAGVSEQYF
few	TRBV5-6	TRBD1	TRBJ1-2	TGTGCCAGCAGCTTGGTAGAGGGGGCGAACTATGGCTACACCTTC	CASSLVEGANYGYTF
-	TRBV29-1	-	TRBJ2-1	TGCAGCGCCGCAGCGGGTCTTTCCTACAATGAGCAGTTCTTC	CSAAAGLSYNEQFF
-	TRBV19	-	TRBJ2-6	TGTGCCACCACAGGAGGGGGGGCGCCCTTCTCTGGGGCCAACGTCCTGACTTTC	CATTGGGAPFSGANVLTF
few	TRBV7-9	-	TRBJ2-7	TGTGCCAGCAGCTTAGAAGGGGGCTACGAGCAGTACTTC	CASSLEGGYEQYF
-	TRBV6-6	-	TRBJ2-2	TGTGCCAGCAGCAAAAGACCCCTGCCCGGGGAGCTGTTTTTT	CASSKRPLPGELFF
-	TRBV28	TRBD1	TRBJ1-4	TGTGCCAGCAGGTCCCGCCAGGGGGGGGAAAAACTGTTTTTT	CASRSRQGGEKLFF
-	TRBV6-1	-	TRBJ1-4	TGTGCCTCCCGGGGGGGGGAAAAACTGTTTTTT	CASRGGEKLFF
-	TRBV4-1	-	TRBJ2-6	TGCGCCAGCAGCCAAGTTGCCTCTGGGGCCAACGTCCTGACTTTC	CASSQVASGANVLTF
few	TRBV7-8	-	TRBJ2-1	TGTGCCAGCAGCCGCAACGCGCGGCAAAACGGCGAGCAGTTCTTC	CASSRNARQNGEQFF
-	TRBV5-1	TRBD1	TRBJ2-2	TGCGCCAGCAGCGACAGGGACACCGGGGAGCTGTTTTTT	CASSDRDTGELFF
-	TRBV27	-	TRBJ2-6	TGTGCCAGCAGTCCCGGGGTAGGGGCCAACGTCCTGACTTTC	CASSPGVGANVLTF
once	TRBV7-9	TRBD2	TRBJ2-1	TGTGCCAGCAGCCCCAGGGTGACTAGCGGGATTAGGAATGAGCAGTTCTTC	CASSPRVTSGIRNEQFF
-	TRBV28	TRBD1	TRBJ2-1	TGTGCCAGCAGTCGGTTCAGGGGGTTCAATGAGCAGTTCTTC	CASSRFRGFNEQFF
-	TRBV19	-	TRBJ2-1	TGTGCCAGTAGTATAGTAAGGGCGGGTGAGCAGTTCTTC	CASSIVRAGEQFF
-	TRBV30	-	TRBJ1-1	TGTGCCTGGAAGATGAACACTGAAGCTTTCTTT	CAWKMNTEAFF
-	TRBV5-1	-	TRBJ1-2	TGCGCCAGCAGCTTGATGTCAGGGGCTAACTATGGCTACACCTTC	CASSLMSGANYGYTF
-	TRBV27	-	TRBJ2-6	TGTGCCAGCAGCCGGCTCGGGAGCGGGGCCAACGTCCTGACTTTC	CASSRLGSGANVLTF
-	TRBV6-4	-	TRBJ2-3	TGTGCCAGCAGTGACTCGATCAGGTCCACAGATACGCAGTATTTT	CASSDSIRSTDTQYF
once	TRBV28	TRBD1	TRBJ2-7	TGTGCCAGCAGTTACCCGATGACAGGGGGTTCCTACGAGCAGTACTTC	CASSYPMTGGSYEQYF
-	TRBV19	TRBD1	TRBJ1-5	TGTGCCAGTAGGATGGACAGGGGGAATCAGCCCCAGCATTTT	CASRMDRGNQPQHF
few	TRBV19	TRBD1	TRBJ1-2	TGTGCCAGTAGTCCGACAGGGGGACGTGGCTACACCTTC	CASSPTGGRGYTF
-	TRBV11-3	-	TRBJ1-5	TGTGCCAGCAGAAATACCGGGACAAGACTTAGCAATCAGCCCCAGCATTTT	CASRNTGTRLSNQPQHF
once	TRBV6-1	-	TRBJ1-1	TGTGCCAGCGGGTCCGGGACGCTCATCCCTGAAGCTTTCTTT	CASGSGTLIPEAFF
-	TRBV5-1	-	TRBJ1-2	TGCGCCAGCAGCTTGGCTGGGGGACGTGACTATGGCTACACCTTC	CASSLAGGRDYGYTF
-	TRBV2	TRBD1	TRBJ1-1	TGTGCCAGCAGTTTGGACAGGGTTAACACTGAAGCTTTCTTT	CASSLDRVNTEAFF